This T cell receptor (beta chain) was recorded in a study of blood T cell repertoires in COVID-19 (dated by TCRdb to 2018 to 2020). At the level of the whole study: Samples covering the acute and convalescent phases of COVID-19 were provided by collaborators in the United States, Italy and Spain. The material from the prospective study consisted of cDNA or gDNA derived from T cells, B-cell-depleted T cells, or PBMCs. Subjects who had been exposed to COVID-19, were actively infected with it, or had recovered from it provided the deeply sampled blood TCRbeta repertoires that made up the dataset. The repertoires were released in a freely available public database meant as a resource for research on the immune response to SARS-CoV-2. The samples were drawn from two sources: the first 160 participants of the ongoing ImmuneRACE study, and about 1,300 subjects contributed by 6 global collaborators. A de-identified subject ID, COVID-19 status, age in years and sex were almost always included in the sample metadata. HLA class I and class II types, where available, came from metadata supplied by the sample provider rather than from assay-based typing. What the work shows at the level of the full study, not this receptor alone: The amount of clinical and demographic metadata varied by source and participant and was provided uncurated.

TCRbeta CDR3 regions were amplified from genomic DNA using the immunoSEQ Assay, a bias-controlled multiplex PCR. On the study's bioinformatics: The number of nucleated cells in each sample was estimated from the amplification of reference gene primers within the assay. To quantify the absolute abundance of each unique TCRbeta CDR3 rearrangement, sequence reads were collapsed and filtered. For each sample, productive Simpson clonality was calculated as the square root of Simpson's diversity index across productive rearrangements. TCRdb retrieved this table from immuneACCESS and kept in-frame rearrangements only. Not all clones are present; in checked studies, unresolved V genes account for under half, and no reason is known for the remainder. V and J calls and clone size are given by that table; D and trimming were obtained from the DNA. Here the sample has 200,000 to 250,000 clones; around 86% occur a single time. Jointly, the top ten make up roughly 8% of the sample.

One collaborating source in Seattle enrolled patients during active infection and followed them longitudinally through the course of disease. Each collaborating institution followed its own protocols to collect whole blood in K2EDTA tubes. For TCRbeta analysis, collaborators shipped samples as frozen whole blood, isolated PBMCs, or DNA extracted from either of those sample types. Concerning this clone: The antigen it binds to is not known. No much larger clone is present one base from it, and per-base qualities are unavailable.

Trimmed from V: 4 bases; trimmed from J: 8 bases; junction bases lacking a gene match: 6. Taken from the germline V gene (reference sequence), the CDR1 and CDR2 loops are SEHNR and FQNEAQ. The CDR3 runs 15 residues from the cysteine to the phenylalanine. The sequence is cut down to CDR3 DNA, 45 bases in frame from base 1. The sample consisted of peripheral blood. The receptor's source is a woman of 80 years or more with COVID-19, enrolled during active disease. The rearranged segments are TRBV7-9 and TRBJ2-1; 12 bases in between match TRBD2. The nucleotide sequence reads TGTGCCAGCAGCTCTAGCGGGAGGGGGCTGGATGAGCAGTTCTTC. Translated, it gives CASSSSGRGLDEQFF.